Given below is one T cell receptor beta chain in context. No antigen is known for it. The protocol was immunoSEQ multiplex PCR, while the TCRdb copy is restricted to in-frame clones and leaves out a portion. There are 150,000 to 200,000 clones in the sample; about 91% occur only once, and roughly 2.2% lies in the top ten. The data are from a study of T cell responses to AZD1222 COVID-19 vaccine. Study results and caveats: Spike-wide coverage was observed for vaccine-associated CD4 TCRs, with dominant responses at 160-218 and 743-854. It should be noted that donors were predominantly white British and more often female, and clonal diversity was possibly underestimated. At baseline, just a handful of AZD1222 recipients tested seropositive. Reportedly, nearly half of unique spike TCRs recognized epitopes outside B.1.351/B.1.1.7 mutations.

The trim removed 3 bases at V and 4 bases at J, leaving 10 bases unmatched. CDR3 size: 16 residues. The germline V gene encodes CDR1 SGHDT and CDR2 YYEEEE. The receptor comes from an adult in good health. This chain joins TRBV5-6 and TRBJ2-7, with TRBD1 matching 10 bases. The sample was peripheral blood, taken on day 0 of AZD1222 vaccination. The CDR3 nucleotides are TGTGCCAGCAGCTCCCATCCGGACAGGGGGTGGTACGAGCAGTACTTC. Translation gives CASSSHPDRGWYEQYF.